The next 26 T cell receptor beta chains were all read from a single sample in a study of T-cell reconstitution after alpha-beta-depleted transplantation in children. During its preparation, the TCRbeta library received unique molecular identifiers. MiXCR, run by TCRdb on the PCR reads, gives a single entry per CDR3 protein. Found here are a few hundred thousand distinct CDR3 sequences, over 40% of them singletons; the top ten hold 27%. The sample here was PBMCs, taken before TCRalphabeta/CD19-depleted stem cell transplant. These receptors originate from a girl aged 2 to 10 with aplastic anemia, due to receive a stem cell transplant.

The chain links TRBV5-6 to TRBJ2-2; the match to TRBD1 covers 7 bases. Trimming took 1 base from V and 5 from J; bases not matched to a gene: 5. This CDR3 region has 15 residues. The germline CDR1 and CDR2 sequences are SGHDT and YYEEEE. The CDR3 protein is CASSLMTGKTGELFF. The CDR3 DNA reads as TGTGCCAGCAGCTTGATGACAGGGAAGACCGGGGAGCTGTTTTTT.

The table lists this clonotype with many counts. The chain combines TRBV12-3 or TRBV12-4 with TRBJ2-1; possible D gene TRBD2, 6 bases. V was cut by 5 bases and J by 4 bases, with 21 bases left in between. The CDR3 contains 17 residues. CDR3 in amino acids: CASSRRPSGQLYNEQFF. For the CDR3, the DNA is TGTGCCAGCAGTAGGAGACCGAGCGGGCAGCTATACAATGAGCAGTTCTTC.

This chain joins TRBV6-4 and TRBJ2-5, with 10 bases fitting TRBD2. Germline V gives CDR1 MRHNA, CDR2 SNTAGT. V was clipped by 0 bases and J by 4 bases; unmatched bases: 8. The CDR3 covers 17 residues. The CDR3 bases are TGTGCCAGCAGTGACTCGGTGGCTAGCGGGAGAATAGAGACCCAGTACTTC. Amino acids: CASSDSVASGRIETQYF.

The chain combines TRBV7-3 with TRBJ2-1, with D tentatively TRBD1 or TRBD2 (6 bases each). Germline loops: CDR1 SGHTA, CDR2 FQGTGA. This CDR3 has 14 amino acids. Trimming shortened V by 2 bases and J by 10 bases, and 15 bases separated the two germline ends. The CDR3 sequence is CASSLWGADGEQFF. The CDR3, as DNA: TGTGCCAGCAGCTTATGGGGGGCGGATGGAGAGCAGTTCTTC.

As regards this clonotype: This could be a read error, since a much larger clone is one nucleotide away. DNA of the CDR3: TGCGCCAGCAGTGGACAGGGGGTCTACGAGCAGTACTTC. Its translation: CASSGQGVYEQYF. The chain uses TRBV5-1 and TRBJ2-7; TRBD1 aligns across 10 bases. CDR1 is SGHRS, CDR2 YFSETQ, per germline. J was trimmed by 3 bases and V by 5 bases; bases with no gene match: 2. The CDR3 spans 13 residues. Looking up the rest from reference TRBV5-1 and TRBJ2-7 gives the full variable domain: KAGVTQTPRYLIKTRGQQVTLSCSPISGHRSVSWYQQTPGQGLQFLFEYFSETQRNKGNFPGRFSGRQFSNSRSEMNVSTLELGDSALYLCASSGQGVYEQYFGPGTRLTVT.

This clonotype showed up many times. The CDR3 spells CASSPGTGGRDEQFF. CDR3 sequence (DNA): TGTGCCAGCAGCCCCGGGACAGGGGGCCGGGATGAGCAGTTCTTC. The chain has TRBV7-9 and TRBJ2-1, with 12 bases lining up with TRBD1. This CDR3 comprises 15 residues. The V segment lost 5 bases and the J segment 8 bases; nucleotides outside the gene matches: 7. Germline loops: CDR1 SEHNR, CDR2 FQNEAQ (reference sequence).

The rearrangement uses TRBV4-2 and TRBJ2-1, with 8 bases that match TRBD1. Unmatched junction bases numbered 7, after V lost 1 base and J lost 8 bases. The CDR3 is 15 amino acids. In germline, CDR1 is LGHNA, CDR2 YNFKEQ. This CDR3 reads CASSQAGQGVDEQFF. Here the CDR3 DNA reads TGTGCCAGCAGCCAAGCTGGACAGGGAGTTGATGAGCAGTTCTTC.

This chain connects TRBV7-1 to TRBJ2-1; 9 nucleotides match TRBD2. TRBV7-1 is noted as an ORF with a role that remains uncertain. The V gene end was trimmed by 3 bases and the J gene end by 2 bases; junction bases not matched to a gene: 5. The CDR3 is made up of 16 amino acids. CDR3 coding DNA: TGTGCCAGCAGCTCCCTACGGACTAGCGCCTACAATGAGCAGTTCTTC. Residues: CASSSLRTSAYNEQFF.

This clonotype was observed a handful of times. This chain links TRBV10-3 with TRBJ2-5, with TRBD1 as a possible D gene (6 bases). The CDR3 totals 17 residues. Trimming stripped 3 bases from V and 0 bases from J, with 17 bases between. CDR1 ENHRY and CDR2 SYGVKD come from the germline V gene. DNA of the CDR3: TGTGCCATCAGTGACCCAAGCAGGGGCACCTACCAAGAGACCCAGTACTTC. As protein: CAISDPSRGTYQETQYF.

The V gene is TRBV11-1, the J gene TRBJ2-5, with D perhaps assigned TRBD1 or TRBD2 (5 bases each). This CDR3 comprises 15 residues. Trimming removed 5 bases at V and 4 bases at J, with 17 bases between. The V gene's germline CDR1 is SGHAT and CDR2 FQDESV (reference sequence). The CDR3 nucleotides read TGTGCCAGCAGCGAGCATGCCGGGACGAGAGAGACCCAGTACTTC. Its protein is CASSEHAGTRETQYF.

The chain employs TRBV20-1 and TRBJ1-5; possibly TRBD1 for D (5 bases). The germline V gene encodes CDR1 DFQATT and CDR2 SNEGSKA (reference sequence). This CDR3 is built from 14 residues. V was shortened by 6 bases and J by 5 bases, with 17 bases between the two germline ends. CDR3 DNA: TGCAGTGCCCGCTCCGGGGGAGCTTATCAGCCCCAGCATTTT. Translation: CSARSGGAYQPQHF.

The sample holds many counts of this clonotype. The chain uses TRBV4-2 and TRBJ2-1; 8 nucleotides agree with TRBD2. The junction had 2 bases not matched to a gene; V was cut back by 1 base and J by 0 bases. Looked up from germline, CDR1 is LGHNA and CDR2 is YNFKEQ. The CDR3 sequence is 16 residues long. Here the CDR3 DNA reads TGTGCCAGCAGCCAAGCCAGCGGGAGCTCCTACAATGAGCAGTTCTTC. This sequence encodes CASSQASGSSYNEQFF.

CDR3 in DNA: TGCAGTGCTACGGGTGGGGGTGATGAAAAACTGTTTTTT. Amino acid sequence: CSATGGGDEKLFF. The chain couples TRBV20-1 to TRBJ1-4, with D possibly being TRBD1 (5 bases). This CDR3 comprises 13 residues. V was clipped by 4 bases and J by 6 bases, with 12 bases between them. Germline-derived CDR1 and CDR2 are DFQATT and SNEGSKA (reference sequence).

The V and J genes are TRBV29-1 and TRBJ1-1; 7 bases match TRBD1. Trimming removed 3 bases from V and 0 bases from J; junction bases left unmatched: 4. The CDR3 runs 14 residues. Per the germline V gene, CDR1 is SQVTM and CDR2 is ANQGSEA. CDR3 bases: TGCAGCGTTGACCGACAGGGAATGAACACTGAAGCTTTCTTT. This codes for CSVDRQGMNTEAFF.

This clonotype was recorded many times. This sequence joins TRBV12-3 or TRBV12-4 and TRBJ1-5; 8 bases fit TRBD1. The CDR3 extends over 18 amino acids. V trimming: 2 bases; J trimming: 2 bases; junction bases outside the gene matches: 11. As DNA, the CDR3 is TGTGCCAGCAGTTTAAGGGCCAGGGGGCTAGTAGGCAATCAGCCCCAGCATTTT. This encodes CASSLRARGLVGNQPQHF.

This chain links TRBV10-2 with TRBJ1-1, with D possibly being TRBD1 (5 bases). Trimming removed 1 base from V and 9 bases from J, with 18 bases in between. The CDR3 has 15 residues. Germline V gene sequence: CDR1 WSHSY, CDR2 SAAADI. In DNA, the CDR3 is TGCGCCAGCAGTGAGTTCTCCGGGGCAGATAGGCAAGCTTTCTTT. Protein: CASSEFSGADRQAFF.

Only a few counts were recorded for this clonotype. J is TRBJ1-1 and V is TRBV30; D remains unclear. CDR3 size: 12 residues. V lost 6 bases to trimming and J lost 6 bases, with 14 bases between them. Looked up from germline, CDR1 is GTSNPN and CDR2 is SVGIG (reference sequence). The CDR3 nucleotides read TGTGCCTGCCTACCGGACTCGCCTGAAGCTTTCTTT. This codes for CACLPDSPEAFF. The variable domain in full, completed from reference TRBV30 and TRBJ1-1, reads SQTIHQWPATLVQPVGSPLSLECTVEGTSNPNLYWYRQAAGRGLQLLFYSVGIGQISSEVPQNLSASRPQDRQFILSSKKLLLSDSGFYLCACLPDSPEAFFGQGTRLTVV.

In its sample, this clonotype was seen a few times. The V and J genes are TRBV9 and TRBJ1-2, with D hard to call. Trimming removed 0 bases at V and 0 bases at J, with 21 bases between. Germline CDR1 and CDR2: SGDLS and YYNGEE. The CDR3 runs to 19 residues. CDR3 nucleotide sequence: TGTGCCAGCAGCGTAGGATCGTACGGGGAGCCGATAGCTAACTATGGCTACACCTTC. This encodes CASSVGSYGEPIANYGYTF.

In DNA, the CDR3 is TGTGCCAGCAGCCAAGAGGAAGCGGGGGGCCCGAACATTCAGTACTTC. As protein: CASSQEEAGGPNIQYF. The rearrangement uses TRBV4-2 and TRBJ2-4, with 9 bases aligning to TRBD2. The CDR3 is 16 residues long. Germline CDR1 reads LGHNA; CDR2 reads YNFKEQ. V shed 0 bases, J shed 7 bases, and the junction held 7 bases outside the gene matches.

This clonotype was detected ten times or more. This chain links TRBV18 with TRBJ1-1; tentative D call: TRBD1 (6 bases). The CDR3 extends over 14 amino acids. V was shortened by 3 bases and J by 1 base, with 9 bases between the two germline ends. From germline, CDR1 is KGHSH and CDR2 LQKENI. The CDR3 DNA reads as TGTGCCAGCTCACCGACAGGAGCGAACACTGAAGCTTTCTTT. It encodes CASSPTGANTEAFF. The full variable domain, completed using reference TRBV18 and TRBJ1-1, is NAGVMQNPRHLVRRRGQEARLRCSPMKGHSHVYWYRQLPEEGLKFMVYLQKENIIDESGMPKERFSAEFPKEGPSILRIQQVVRGDSAAYFCASSPTGANTEAFFGQGTRLTVV.

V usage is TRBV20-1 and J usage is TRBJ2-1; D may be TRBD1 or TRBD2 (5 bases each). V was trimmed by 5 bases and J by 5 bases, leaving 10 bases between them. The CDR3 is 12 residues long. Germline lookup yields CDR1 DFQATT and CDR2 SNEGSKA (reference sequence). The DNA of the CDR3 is TGCAGTGCTGAAGGGACGGACAATGAGCAGTTCTTC. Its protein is CSAEGTDNEQFF.

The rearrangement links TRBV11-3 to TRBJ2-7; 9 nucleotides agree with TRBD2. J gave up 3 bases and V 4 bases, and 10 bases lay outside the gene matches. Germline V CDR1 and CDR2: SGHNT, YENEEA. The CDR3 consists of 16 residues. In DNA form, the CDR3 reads TGTGCCAGCAGCTCCCCAATGACTAGCGGTTACTACGAGCAGTACTTC. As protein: CASSSPMTSGYYEQYF.

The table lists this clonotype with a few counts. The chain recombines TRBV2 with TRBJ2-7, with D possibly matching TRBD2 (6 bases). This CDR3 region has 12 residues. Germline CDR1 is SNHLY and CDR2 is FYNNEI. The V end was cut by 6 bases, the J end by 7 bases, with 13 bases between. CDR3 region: CASSRVGTEQYF. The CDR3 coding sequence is TGTGCCAGCAGCCGTGTCGGGACTGAGCAGTACTTC.

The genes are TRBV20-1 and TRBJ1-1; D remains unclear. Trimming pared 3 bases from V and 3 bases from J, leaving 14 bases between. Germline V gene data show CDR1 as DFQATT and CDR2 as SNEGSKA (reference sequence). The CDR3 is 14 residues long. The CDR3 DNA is TGCAGTGCTAGTTACCGGGATTGGTACACTGAAGCTTTCTTT. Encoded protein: CSASYRDWYTEAFF.

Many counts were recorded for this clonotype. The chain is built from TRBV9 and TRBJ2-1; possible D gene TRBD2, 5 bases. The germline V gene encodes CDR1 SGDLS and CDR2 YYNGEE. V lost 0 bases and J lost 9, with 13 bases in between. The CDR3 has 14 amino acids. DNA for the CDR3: TGTGCCAGCAGCGTAGGCGGGCGAGGCGGTGAGCAGTTCTTC. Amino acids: CASSVGGRGGEQFF.

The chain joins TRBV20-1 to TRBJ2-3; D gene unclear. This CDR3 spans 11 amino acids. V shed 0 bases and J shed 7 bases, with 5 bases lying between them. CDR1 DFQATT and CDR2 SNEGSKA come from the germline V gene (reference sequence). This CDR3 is CSARDRYTQYF. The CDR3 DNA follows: TGCAGTGCTAGAGATCGCTATACGCAGTATTTT.